The 21 T cell receptor beta chains reported below all come from one sample, sequenced in a study of blood T cell repertoires in COVID-19. The data were produced by immunoSEQ multiplex PCR, yet TCRdb's version contains in-frame clones alone and is incomplete. The sample consists of 110,000 to 150,000 clones, around nine tenths of them appearing once. The sequenced sample was peripheral blood. Source of these receptors: a woman in her fifties or sixties with acute or convalescent COVID-19.

The rearrangement links TRBV15 to TRBJ2-7; 11 nucleotides match TRBD2. CDR1 is LNHNV, CDR2 YYDKDF, per germline (reference sequence). CDR3 length: 16 amino acids. The J segment lost 4 bases and the V segment lost 0 bases, leaving 5 bases of the junction unmatched. Here the CDR3 DNA reads TGTGCCACCAGCAGAGATATAGCGGGGGGGCAATACGAGCAGTACTTC. This translates into CATSRDIAGGQYEQYF.

The chain links TRBV18 to TRBJ2-5; 7 positions match TRBD2. Germline loops: CDR1 KGHSH, CDR2 LQKENI. CDR3 length: 13 amino acids. V lost 3 bases, J lost 2 bases, and 0 bases stayed unmatched. CDR3 sequence reads: CASSPGGQETQYF. CDR3 in DNA: TGTGCCAGCTCACCGGGGGGGCAAGAGACCCAGTACTTC.

There are a few counts of this clone. This rearrangement joins TRBV24-1 to TRBJ1-1, with D tentatively TRBD1 (5 bases). This CDR3 comprises 16 residues. CDR1 and CDR2 (germline): KGHDR, SFDVKD. V was cut by 5 bases and J by 4 bases, with 19 bases left in between. CDR3 DNA sequence: TGTGCCACCAGTGGGACTGGTGGGGGGGGAGCCACTGAAGCTTTCTTT. Residues: CATSGTGGGGATEAFF.

The rearrangement uses TRBV6-2 or TRBV6-3 and TRBJ2-7; weak D call: TRBD2 (6 bases). The V gene's germline CDR1 is MNHEY and CDR2 SVGEGT. With 2 bases removed from V and 3 bases from J, the gap between germline ends came to 8 bases. The CDR3 consists of 13 residues. CDR3 amino acids: CASSYRGDYEQYF. The CDR3 nucleotides read TGTGCCAGCAGTTACCGCGGGGACTACGAGCAGTACTTC.

The chain couples TRBV6-2 or TRBV6-3 to TRBJ1-6; D possibly corresponds to TRBD1 (6 bases). The CDR3 has 14 amino acids. Germline V gene lookup returns CDR1 MNHEY and CDR2 SVGEGT. V lost 4 bases to trimming and J lost 10 bases, with 14 bases between them. CDR3 sequence: CASSFPGAESPLHF. CDR3 bases: TGTGCCAGCAGTTTTCCAGGGGCCGAATCACCCCTCCACTTT.

This sequence joins TRBV7-2 and TRBJ2-3; TRBD2 might be the D (7 bases). V was trimmed by 5 bases and J by 0 bases, leaving 18 bases between them. There are 17 residues in the CDR3. Per the germline V gene, CDR1 is SGHTA and CDR2 is FQGNSA. CDR3 sequence (DNA): TGTGCCAGCAGCCCTAAAAAGGGGGGGCTTAGCACAGATACGCAGTATTTT. Amino acid sequence: CASSPKKGGLSTDTQYF.

The V call is TRBV19, the J call TRBJ2-2, with 7 bases matching TRBD2. CDR1 and CDR2 (germline): LNHDA, SQIVND (reference sequence). The CDR3 loop spans 14 amino acids. After removal of 6 bases from V and 6 bases from J, the junction contained 7 bases not matched to a gene. CDR3 DNA: TGTGCCAGTAGCCGGGGAGGGATCGCCGGGGAGCTGTTTTTT. It specifies CASSRGGIAGELFF.

This chain joins TRBV7-2 and TRBJ1-6; D possibly corresponds to TRBD1 (5 bases). V was pared by 5 bases and J by 0 bases, with 5 bases between. The CDR3 consists of 14 residues. Germline CDR1 SGHTA, CDR2 FQGNSA. The CDR3 region is CASSQGSYNSPLHF. The CDR3 DNA reads as TGTGCCAGCAGCCAGGGCTCCTATAATTCACCCCTCCACTTT.

The rearrangement uses TRBV2 and TRBJ2-1; D is ambiguous. The CDR3 consists of 12 residues. CDR1 SNHLY and CDR2 FYNNEI come from the germline V gene. V lost 1 base to trimming and J lost 11 bases, with 9 bases between them. CDR3 protein: CASSEDSQKQFF. CDR3 DNA sequence: TGTGCCAGCAGTGAAGATTCACAGAAGCAGTTCTTC.

This clone was found once. This chain uses TRBV3-1 (or the pseudogene TRBV3-2) with TRBJ1-5, with D perhaps TRBD1 (6 bases). Trimming took off 0 bases at V and 4 bases at J, with 7 bases between the two ends. The V gene's germline CDR1 is LGHDT and CDR2 YNNKEL (reference sequence). The CDR3 is 14 amino acids. The CDR3 region is CASSQERGNQPQHF. The CDR3 nucleotides are TGTGCCAGCAGCCAAGAAAGGGGGAATCAGCCCCAGCATTTT.

V is TRBV2 and J is TRBJ2-2; 7 bases align to TRBD2. The V segment lost 5 bases and the J segment 2 bases; nucleotides outside the gene matches: 5. There are 15 residues in the CDR3. Germline V gives CDR1 SNHLY, CDR2 FYNNEI. In nucleotides, the CDR3 is TGTGCCAGCAGTTTTCGGGGGGAAAACACCGGGGAGCTGTTTTTT. Translating it yields CASSFRGENTGELFF.

To note about this clone: The junction does not match germline at one end; this may be a read error. This rearrangement joins TRBV9 to TRBJ2-5, with 9 bases matching TRBD2. From germline, CDR1 is SGDLS and CDR2 YYNGEE. The CDR3 loop spans 18 amino acids. Here the CDR3 reads CASSVASGGPPNQETQYF. The CDR3, as DNA: TGTGCCAGCAGCGTAGCGAGCGGGGGGCCGCCAAACCAAGAAACCCAGTACTTC. Looking up the rest from reference TRBV9 and TRBJ2-5 gives the full variable domain: DSGVTQTPKHLITATGQRVTLRCSPRSGDLSVYWYQQSLDQGLQFLIQYYNGEERAKGNILERFSAQQFPDLHSELNLSSLELGDSALYFCASSVASGGPPNQETQYFGPGTRLLVL.

The chain combines TRBV5-6 with TRBJ2-4; 12 bases fit TRBD1. The J segment lost 6 bases and the V segment lost 1 base, leaving 5 bases of the junction unmatched. The CDR3 sequence is 16 residues long. Germline V lookup: CDR1 SGHDT, CDR2 YYEEEE. The CDR3 sequence is CASSLLGQGAGNIQYF. The CDR3 DNA reads as TGTGCCAGCAGCTTGTTGGGACAGGGGGCAGGAAACATTCAGTACTTC.

The rearrangement links TRBV7-3 to TRBJ1-3; the D gene is possibly TRBD1 (6 bases). Germline CDR1 reads SGHTA; CDR2 reads FQGTGA. The ends were cut back, 5 bases at V and 4 bases at J, with 15 bases in the middle. The CDR3 extends over 15 amino acids. The CDR3 loop reads CASSLGPGTGNTIYF. DNA for the CDR3: TGTGCCAGCAGCCTAGGTCCCGGGACAGGAAACACCATATATTTT.

This chain connects TRBV5-6 to TRBJ1-6; possible D gene TRBD1, 6 bases. Between the trimmed V and J ends, which lost 4 bases and 7 bases, there was a span of 21 bases. Germline V CDR1 and CDR2: SGHDT, YYEEEE. This CDR3 has 17 residues. CDR3 protein: CASSMTQFTGFNSPLHF. The CDR3 DNA follows: TGTGCCAGCAGCATGACACAATTTACAGGGTTCAATTCACCCCTCCACTTT.

The genes are TRBV9 and TRBJ1-6, with TRBD1 matching 8 bases. V lost 3 bases to trimming and J lost 9 bases; unmatched junction nucleotides: 2. CDR3 length: 13 amino acids. Germline assignment: CDR1 SGDLS and CDR2 YYNGEE. CDR3 bases: TGTGCCAGCAGCGAGACAGGGGCTTCACCCCTCCACTTT. It is translated as CASSETGASPLHF.

J is TRBJ2-5 and V is TRBV28; maybe TRBD1 (5 bases). V dropped 6 bases and J dropped 4 bases, with 18 bases sitting between them. The CDR3 contains 15 residues. CDR1 MDHEN and CDR2 SYDVKM come from the germline V gene. CDR3 amino acids: CASSNYQQVGETQYF. CDR3 nucleotides: TGTGCCAGCAGCAACTACCAACAGGTTGGAGAGACCCAGTACTTC.

The genes are TRBV3-1 (or the pseudogene TRBV3-2) and TRBJ1-3, with D possibly TRBD1 on 5 matching bases. With 4 bases removed from V and 4 bases from J, the gap between germline ends came to 17 bases. The CDR3 totals 16 residues. Germline CDR1 reads LGHDT; CDR2 reads YNNKEL (reference sequence). The CDR3 is CASSPVGTGGGNTIYF. The CDR3 nucleotides are TGTGCCAGCAGCCCCGTCGGGACTGGAGGCGGAAACACCATATATTTT.

This sequence joins TRBV30 and TRBJ1-2; 7 positions agree with TRBD1. The germline gives CDR1 GTSNPN, CDR2 SVGIG (reference sequence). This CDR3 has 13 residues. V was pared by 4 bases and J by 1 base, with 3 bases of the junction left unmatched. For the CDR3, the DNA is TGTGCCTGGAACAGGGGAGGTAACTATGGCTACACCTTC. It codes for CAWNRGGNYGYTF.

The chain couples TRBV18 to TRBJ1-1; D may be TRBD1 (6 bases). Trimming removed 2 bases from V and 7 bases from J, with 14 bases in between. The CDR3 totals 14 residues. The germline V gene encodes CDR1 KGHSH and CDR2 LQKENI. CDR3 nucleotides: TGTGCCAGCTCACCATTCGACAGGCCTGATGAAGCTTTCTTT. This gives the protein CASSPFDRPDEAFF.

The CDR3 nucleotides read TGTGCCAGCAGCTTGTTACTAGAGACTTCAGGGGGCAATCAGCCCCAGCATTTT. This encodes CASSLLLETSGGNQPQHF. V usage is TRBV5-8 and J usage is TRBJ1-5; possibly TRBD1 for D (6 bases). Trimming removed 1 base from V and 2 bases from J, with 19 bases in between. Germline lookup yields CDR1 SGHTS and CDR2 YDEGEE. This CDR3 contains 18 residues.